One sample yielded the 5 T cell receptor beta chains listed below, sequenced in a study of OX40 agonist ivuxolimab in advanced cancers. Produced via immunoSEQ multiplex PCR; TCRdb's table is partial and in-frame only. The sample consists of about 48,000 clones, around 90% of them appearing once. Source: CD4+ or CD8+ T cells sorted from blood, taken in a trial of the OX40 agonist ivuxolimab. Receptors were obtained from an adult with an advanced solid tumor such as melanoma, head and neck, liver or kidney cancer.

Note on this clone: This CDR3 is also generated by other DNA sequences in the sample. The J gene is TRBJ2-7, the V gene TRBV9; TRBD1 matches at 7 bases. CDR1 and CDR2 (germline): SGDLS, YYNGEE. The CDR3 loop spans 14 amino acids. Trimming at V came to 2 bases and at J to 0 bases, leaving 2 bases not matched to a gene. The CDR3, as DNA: TGTGCCAGCAGCGTGGGGGACAGCTCCTACGAGCAGTACTTC. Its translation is CASSVGDSSYEQYF. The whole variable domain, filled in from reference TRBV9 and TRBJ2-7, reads DSGVTQTPKHLITATGQRVTLRCSPRSGDLSVYWYQQSLDQGLQFLIQYYNGEERAKGNILERFSAQQFPDLHSELNLSSLELGDSALYFCASSVGDSSYEQYFGPGTRLTVT.

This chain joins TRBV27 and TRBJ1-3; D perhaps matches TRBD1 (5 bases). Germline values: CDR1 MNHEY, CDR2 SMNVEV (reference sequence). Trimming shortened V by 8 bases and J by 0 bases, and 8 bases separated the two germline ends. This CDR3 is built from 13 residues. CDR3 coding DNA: TGTGCCAGCTCGGGGGTCTCTGGAAACACCATATATTTT. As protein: CASSGVSGNTIYF.

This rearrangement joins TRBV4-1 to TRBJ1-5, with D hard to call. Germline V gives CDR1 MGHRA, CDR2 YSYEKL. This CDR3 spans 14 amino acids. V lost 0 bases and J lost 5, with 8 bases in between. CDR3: CASSQEPVDQPQHF. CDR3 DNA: TGCGCCAGCAGCCAAGAACCCGTAGATCAGCCCCAGCATTTT.

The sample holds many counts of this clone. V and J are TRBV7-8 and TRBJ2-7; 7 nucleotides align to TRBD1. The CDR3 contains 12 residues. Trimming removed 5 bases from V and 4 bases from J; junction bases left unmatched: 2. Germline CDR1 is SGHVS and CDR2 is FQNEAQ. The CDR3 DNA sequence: TGTGCCAGCAGCCCGACAGGGTACGAGCAGTACTTC. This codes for CASSPTGYEQYF.

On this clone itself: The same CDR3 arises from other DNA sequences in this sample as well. The CDR3 DNA follows: TGCGCCAGCAGCTTGGCTGGGTCCTACGAGCAGTACTTC. It encodes CASSLAGSYEQYF. The J gene is TRBJ2-7, the V gene TRBV5-1; unclear D gene. The CDR3 totals 13 residues. Germline V gives CDR1 SGHRS, CDR2 YFSETQ. Trimming shortened V by 0 bases and J by 1 base, and 5 bases separated the two germline ends.